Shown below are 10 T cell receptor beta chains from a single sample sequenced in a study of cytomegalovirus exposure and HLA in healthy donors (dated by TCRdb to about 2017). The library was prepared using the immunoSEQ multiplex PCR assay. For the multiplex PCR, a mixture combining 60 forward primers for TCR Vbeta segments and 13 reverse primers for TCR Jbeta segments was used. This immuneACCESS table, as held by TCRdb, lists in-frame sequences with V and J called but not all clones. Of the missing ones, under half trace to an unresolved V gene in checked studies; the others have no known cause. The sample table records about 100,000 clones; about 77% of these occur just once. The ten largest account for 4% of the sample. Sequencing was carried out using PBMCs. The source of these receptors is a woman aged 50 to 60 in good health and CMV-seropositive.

The CDR3 reads CASSVADSSPPKFF. The CDR3 DNA reads TGTGCCAGCAGCGTAGCGGACAGTTCACCCCCTAAGTTCTTC. V is TRBV9 and J is TRBJ2-1; possibly TRBD1 for D (6 bases). Trimming took off 0 bases at V and 14 bases at J, with 18 bases between the two ends. This CDR3 has 14 amino acids. The germline CDR1 and CDR2 sequences are SGDLS and YYNGEE.

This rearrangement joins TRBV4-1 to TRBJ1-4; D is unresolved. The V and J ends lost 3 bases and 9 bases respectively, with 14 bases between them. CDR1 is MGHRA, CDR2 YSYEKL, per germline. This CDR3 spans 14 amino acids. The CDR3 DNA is TGCGCCAGCAGCCAGGAGGAGGCAATGCAAAAACTGTTTTTT. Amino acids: CASSQEEAMQKLFF.

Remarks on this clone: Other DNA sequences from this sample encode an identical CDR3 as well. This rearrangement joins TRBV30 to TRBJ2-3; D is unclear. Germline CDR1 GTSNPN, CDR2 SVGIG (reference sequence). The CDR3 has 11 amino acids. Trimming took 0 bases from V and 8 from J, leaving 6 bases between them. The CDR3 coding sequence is TGTGCCTGGAGTGTGGAGAGTACGCAGTATTTT. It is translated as CAWSVESTQYF.

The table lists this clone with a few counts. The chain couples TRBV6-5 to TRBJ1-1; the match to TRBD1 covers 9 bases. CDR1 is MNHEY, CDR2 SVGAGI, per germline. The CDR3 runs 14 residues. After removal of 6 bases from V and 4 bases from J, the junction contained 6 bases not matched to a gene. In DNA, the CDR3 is TGTGCCAGCAGGCGACAGGGGGTGGTCACTGAAGCTTTCTTT. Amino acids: CASRRQGVVTEAFF.

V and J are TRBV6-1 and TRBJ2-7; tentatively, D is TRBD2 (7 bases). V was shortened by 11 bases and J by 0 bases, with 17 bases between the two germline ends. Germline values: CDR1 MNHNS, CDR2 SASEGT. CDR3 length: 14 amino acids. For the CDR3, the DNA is TGTGCCTCTTTAGGGAGGGGGAGCTCCTACGAGCAGTACTTC. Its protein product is CASLGRGSSYEQYF.

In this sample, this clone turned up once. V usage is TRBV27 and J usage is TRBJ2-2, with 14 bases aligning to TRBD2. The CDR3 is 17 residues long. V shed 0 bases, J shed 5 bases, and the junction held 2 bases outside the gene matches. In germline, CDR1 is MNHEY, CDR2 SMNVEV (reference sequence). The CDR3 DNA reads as TGTGCCAGCAGTTTATCGGGGACTAGCGGGAGAACCGGGGAGCTGTTTTTT. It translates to CASSLSGTSGRTGELFF.

The CDR3 loop reads CASSLGLNTEAFF. The CDR3 nucleotides read TGTGCCAGCAGTCTGGGGCTGAACACTGAAGCTTTCTTT. This chain links TRBV6-5 with TRBJ1-1; possibly TRBD1 for D (5 bases). This CDR3 spans 13 amino acids. Trimming left V 5 bases short and J 0 bases short, with 7 bases between. Germline CDR1 and CDR2: MNHEY and SVGAGI.

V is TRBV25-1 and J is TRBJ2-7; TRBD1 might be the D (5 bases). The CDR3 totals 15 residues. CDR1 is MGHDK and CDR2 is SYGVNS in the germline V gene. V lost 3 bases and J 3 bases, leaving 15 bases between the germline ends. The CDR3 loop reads CASSEDQGPIYEQYF. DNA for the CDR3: TGTGCCAGCAGTGAGGATCAGGGCCCCATCTACGAGCAGTACTTC.

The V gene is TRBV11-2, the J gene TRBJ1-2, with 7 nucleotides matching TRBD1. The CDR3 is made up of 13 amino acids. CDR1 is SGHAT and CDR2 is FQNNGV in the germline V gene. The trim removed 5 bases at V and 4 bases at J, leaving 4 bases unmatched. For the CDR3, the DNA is TGTGCCAGCAGCGCGGGGACAGCCTATGGCTACACCTTC. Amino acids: CASSAGTAYGYTF.

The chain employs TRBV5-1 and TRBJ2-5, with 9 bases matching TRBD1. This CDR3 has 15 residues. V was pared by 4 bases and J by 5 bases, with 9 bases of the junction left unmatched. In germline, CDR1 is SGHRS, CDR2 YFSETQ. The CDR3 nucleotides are TGCGCCAGCAGCCCGGGGACAGGGAGAGATGAGACCCAGTACTTC. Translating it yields CASSPGTGRDETQYF. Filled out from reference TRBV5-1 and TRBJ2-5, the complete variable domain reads KAGVTQTPRYLIKTRGQQVTLSCSPISGHRSVSWYQQTPGQGLQFLFEYFSETQRNKGNFPGRFSGRQFSNSRSEMNVSTLELGDSALYLCASSPGTGRDETQYFGPGTRLLVL.